The rows below give T cell receptor beta chains drawn from one sample of a study of cytomegalovirus exposure and HLA in healthy donors. Produced via immunoSEQ multiplex PCR; TCRdb's table is partial and in-frame only. This table holds more than 200,000 clones, roughly 80% found once. Sequenced input: PBMCs. The receptor source for this set is a man aged 40-49 years in good health and CMV-seronegative. Each CDR3 is given with its conserved first and last residue. Each record gives: CDR3 protein, CDR3 DNA, CDR3 length, V gene, clone size, J gene, D gene. D genes are given only for firm matches. Expanded clones get a size class; other rows say once, few or many, or leave the size out.

CASSLDRNNEKLFF TGTGCCAGCAGCTTGGACAGGAATAATGAAAAACTGTTTTTT 14 TRBV7-2 . TRBJ1-4 TRBD1
CASRAGTGDSQPQHF TGTGCCAGCAGGGCTGGGACAGGCGATAGCCAGCCCCAGCATTTT 15 TRBV2 . TRBJ1-5 TRBD1
CASSPLPTDTQYF TGTGCCAGCAGTCCCCTTCCCACAGATACGCAGTATTTT 13 TRBV6-5 . TRBJ2-3 .
CSSSLALRQQVTDTQYF TGTTCCAGCAGCTTAGCGCTACGACAGCAAGTCACAGATACGCAGTATTTT 17 TRBV7-9 . TRBJ2-3 .
CASSGTGYTEAFF TGTGCCAGCAGCGGGACAGGTTACACTGAAGCTTTCTTT 13 TRBV9 . TRBJ1-1 TRBD1
CASTRVGRGSGYTF TGTGCCAGCACTAGAGTGGGGAGGGGTTCTGGCTACACCTTC 14 TRBV5-4 . TRBJ1-2 .
CASSLVGGARETQYF TGTGCCAGCTCACTCGTCGGGGGGGCCCGAGAGACCCAGTACTTC 15 TRBV18 few TRBJ2-5 TRBD2
CASSYSTSGGGYEQYF TGTGCCAGCAGTTACTCGACTAGCGGGGGGGGCTACGAGCAGTACTTC 16 TRBV6-5 few TRBJ2-7 TRBD2
CASSSPHSGRHNEQFF TGTGCCAGCAGTTCACCTCATAGCGGGAGACACAATGAGCAGTTCTTC 16 TRBV28 . TRBJ2-1 TRBD2
CASSIIRNTGELFF TGTGCCAGTAGTATCATCAGAAACACCGGGGAGCTGTTTTTT 14 TRBV19 once TRBJ2-2 .
CASSSDDYGYTF TGTGCCAGCAGTAGCGACGACTATGGCTACACCTTC 12 TRBV2 . TRBJ1-2 .
CASSVVGGPNTGELFF TGTGCCAGCAGCGTAGTAGGAGGACCAAACACCGGGGAGCTGTTTTTT 16 TRBV9 . TRBJ2-2 .
CASSEALFDPPEPQHF TGTGCCAGCAGTGAAGCGCTGTTTGATCCTCCGGAGCCCCAGCATTTT 16 TRBV2 . TRBJ1-5 .
CASSWSGRNTEAFF TGCGCCAGCAGCTGGTCTGGGAGGAACACTGAAGCTTTCTTT 14 TRBV5-1 few TRBJ1-1 .
CASKQATHSGNTIYF TGTGCCAGCAAGCAGGCAACACACTCTGGAAACACCATATATTTT 15 TRBV28 . TRBJ1-3 .
CASSLAGGSTDTQYF TGTGCCAGCAGCTTGGCGGGGGGGAGCACAGATACGCAGTATTTT 15 TRBV5-8 . TRBJ2-3 TRBD2
CASRLSGAKHYEQYF TGTGCCAGCAGACTGAGCGGGGCAAAGCACTACGAGCAGTACTTC 15 TRBV11-2 . TRBJ2-7 TRBD2
CASTEGGRTEAFF TGTGCCAGCACCGAGGGAGGGAGGACTGAAGCTTTCTTT 13 TRBV6-1 . TRBJ1-1 .
CASSSDRLHEQYF TGTGCCAGCAGCTCTGACAGGCTCCACGAGCAGTACTTC 13 TRBV5-8 . TRBJ2-7 .
CASSQDWRLAGPNTGELFF TGTGCCAGCAGCCAAGACTGGAGACTAGCGGGGCCGAACACCGGGGAGCTGTTTTTT 19 TRBV14 . TRBJ2-2 TRBD2
CAWSVQGLGNEQFF TGTGCCTGGAGTGTCCAGGGCCTAGGGAATGAGCAGTTCTTC 14 TRBV30 . TRBJ2-1 .
CASSPGQRGTDTQYF TGTGCCAGCAGCCCGGGACAGCGGGGGACAGATACGCAGTATTTT 15 TRBV9 . TRBJ2-3 .
CASSLGAGANEKLFF TGTGCCAGCAGCTTGGGCGCGGGGGCTAATGAAAAACTGTTTTTT 15 TRBV5-6 . TRBJ1-4 .
CASSLALGSGNTIYF TGCGCCAGCAGCTTGGCCCTAGGCTCTGGAAACACCATATATTTT 15 TRBV5-1 . TRBJ1-3 .
CASSVQAATSGKYDEQFF TGTGCCAGCAGCGTTCAGGCTGCGACTAGCGGGAAGTATGATGAGCAGTTCTTC 18 TRBV9 . TRBJ2-1 TRBD2
CASSARDSPIMGYTF TGTGCCAGCAGTGCGCGGGACAGCCCAATTATGGGCTACACCTTC 15 TRBV9 once TRBJ1-2 TRBD1
CASSLGQGDTGELFF TGTGCCAGTAGTTTAGGACAGGGGGACACCGGGGAGCTGTTTTTT 15 TRBV19 . TRBJ2-2 TRBD1
CASSLQGQANTEAFF TGCGCCAGCAGCTTGCAAGGACAGGCGAACACTGAAGCTTTCTTT 15 TRBV5-1 once TRBJ1-1 TRBD1
CASLQGFNQPQHF TGTGCCAGCCTACAGGGTTTCAATCAGCCCCAGCATTTT 13 TRBV19 . TRBJ1-5 .
CASSQSTAMNTEAFF TGTGCCAGCAGCCAATCGACAGCGATGAACACTGAAGCTTTCTTT 15 TRBV16 . TRBJ1-1 .
CASSLRGDNEKLFF TGCGCCAGCAGCTTGCGGGGGGATAATGAAAAACTGTTTTTT 14 TRBV5-1 . TRBJ1-4 .
CASSLWARAGGEQYF TGTGCCAGCAGCTTATGGGCGCGGGCAGGGGGCGAGCAGTACTTC 15 TRBV13 . TRBJ2-7 TRBD1
CASSGQGLIYEQYF TGCGCCAGCAGCGGACAGGGGCTGATCTACGAGCAGTACTTC 14 TRBV5-1 . TRBJ2-7 TRBD1
CASRRPDTDTQYF TGTGCCAGCAGGAGGCCCGACACAGATACGCAGTATTTT 13 TRBV28 . TRBJ2-3 .
CASTSRGGTGREKLFF TGTGCCAGTACCTCAAGGGGAGGGACAGGACGAGAAAAACTGTTTTTT 16 TRBV19 . TRBJ1-4 TRBD1
CATSREASGRLSKQFF TGTGCCACCAGCAGAGAGGCTAGCGGGAGGCTCTCGAAGCAGTTCTTC 16 TRBV15 . TRBJ2-1 TRBD2
CASSLGGGANTEAFF TGTGCCAGCAGCTTGGGAGGAGGGGCGAACACTGAAGCTTTCTTT 15 TRBV5-4 . TRBJ1-1 .
CASSPDRANTGELFF TGTGCCAGCAGTCCAGACAGGGCGAACACCGGGGAGCTGTTTTTT 15 TRBV14 . TRBJ2-2 TRBD1
CASSYSGGSYEQYF TGTGCCAGCAGTTACTCGGGGGGCTCCTACGAGCAGTACTTC 14 TRBV6-5 few TRBJ2-7 .
CASSEGVAGDSYEQYF TGTGCCAGCAGTGAAGGGGTAGCGGGAGATTCCTACGAGCAGTACTTC 16 TRBV2 . TRBJ2-7 TRBD2
CASSEGLAVYEQYF TGTGCCAGCAGCGAAGGACTAGCGGTCTACGAGCAGTACTTC 14 TRBV5-4 once TRBJ2-7 TRBD2
CASSLFGTYNTEAFF TGCGCCAGCAGTTTGTTTGGGACTTATAACACTGAAGCTTTCTTT 15 TRBV4-1 . TRBJ1-1 .
CASSPGLEGSEQYF TGTGCCAGCAGCCCGGGACTCGAAGGCTCCGAGCAGTACTTC 14 TRBV7-2 . TRBJ2-7 .
CASSTIQGLNTGELFF TGCGCCAGCAGTACAATACAGGGCTTGAACACCGGGGAGCTGTTTTTT 16 TRBV4-1 . TRBJ2-2 .
CASRRGTGEKLFF TGCGCCAGCAGGAGGGGGACAGGTGAAAAACTGTTTTTT 13 TRBV5-1 . TRBJ1-4 TRBD1
CASSPGTGDYYGYTF TGTGCCAGCAGCCCCGGGACAGGGGACTACTATGGCTACACCTTC 15 TRBV9 . TRBJ1-2 TRBD1
CATTTSRTSGETQYF TGTGCCACCACTACCTCCAGGACTAGCGGTGAGACCCAGTACTTC 15 TRBV6-1 . TRBJ2-5 TRBD2
CASTDRGRGTGELFF TGCGCCAGCACGGACAGGGGCCGAGGTACCGGGGAGCTGTTTTTT 15 TRBV5-1 few TRBJ2-2 TRBD1
CATSSLGGVDEKLFF TGTGCCACCAGCAGTCTAGGGGGCGTTGATGAAAAACTGTTTTTT 15 TRBV15 . TRBJ1-4 TRBD1
CASSQDPGLKTYEQYF TGCGCCAGCAGCCAAGATCCGGGACTTAAGACCTACGAGCAGTACTTC 16 TRBV4-1 . TRBJ2-7 .
CASSFQGRQETQYF TGTGCCAGCAGCTTCCAGGGGCGGCAAGAGACCCAGTACTTC 14 TRBV5-5 once TRBJ2-5 .
CASSQVAGATETQYF TGCGCCAGCAGCCAAGTAGCGGGAGCAACTGAGACCCAGTACTTC 15 TRBV4-1 . TRBJ2-5 TRBD2
CSVSRGRETQYF TGCAGCGTCTCCCGAGGGAGAGAGACCCAGTACTTC 12 TRBV29-1 . TRBJ2-5 .
CASSRECLHF TGCGCCAGCAGCCGAGAATGCCTCCACTTT 10 TRBV5-1 . TRBJ1-6 .
CASWAGGNTGELFF TGTGCCAGCTGGGCGGGAGGAAACACCGGGGAGCTGTTTTTT 14 TRBV5-8 . TRBJ2-2 TRBD2
CARSLADDRNQPQHF TGTGCCAGAAGCTTGGCCGATGACAGAAATCAGCCCCAGCATTTT 15 TRBV5-3 few TRBJ1-5 .
CASSPPGGSGYNEQFF TGTGCCAGCAGTCCCCCGGGGGGTAGCGGTTACAATGAGCAGTTCTTC 16 TRBV28 . TRBJ2-1 TRBD2